The 26 T cell receptor beta chains in this list originate from one sample, sequenced in a study of T cell responses to AZD1222 COVID-19 vaccine. The data were produced by immunoSEQ multiplex PCR, yet TCRdb's version contains in-frame clones alone and is incomplete. The repertoire holds 150,000 or so clones, with approximately 89% as singletons. The material sequenced was peripheral blood, taken on day 0 of AZD1222 vaccination. The receptors here all came from an adult in good health.

The J gene is TRBJ1-5, the V gene TRBV21-1. TRBV21-1 is given as a pseudogene. This CDR3 region has 16 residues. Here the CDR3 reads CASSKGFNHSNQPQHF. The CDR3 DNA is TGTGCCAGCAGCAAAGGGTTTAACCATAGCAATCAGCCCCAGCATTTT.

The chain carries TRBV2 and TRBJ2-2, with 8 bases lining up with TRBD2. This CDR3 comprises 14 residues. CDR1 is SNHLY and CDR2 is FYNNEI in the germline V gene. V was clipped by 8 bases and J by 2 bases; unmatched bases: 4. This CDR3 reads CASCSGVNTGELFF. The CDR3, as DNA: TGTGCCAGCTGTAGCGGGGTTAACACCGGGGAGCTGTTTTTT.

This chain links TRBV10-3 with TRBJ1-3; 7 nucleotides align to TRBD1. Trimming took 11 bases from V and 1 from J; bases not matched to a gene: 8. The CDR3 is 14 residues long. Germline V gene data show CDR1 as ENHRY and CDR2 as SYGVKD. DNA of the CDR3: TGTGCCGCCGGGACAGAGGTTTCTGGAAACACCATATATTTT. Residues: CAAGTEVSGNTIYF.

V is TRBV7-2 and J is TRBJ1-5, with D tentatively TRBD1 (6 bases). Trimming removed 1 base at V and 4 bases at J, with 11 bases between. The CDR3 totals 15 residues. CDR1 and CDR2 (germline): SGHTA, FQGNSA. This CDR3 is CASSLVWGQNQPQHF. CDR3 in DNA: TGTGCCAGCAGCTTAGTTTGGGGGCAAAATCAGCCCCAGCATTTT. Supplemented by reference TRBV7-2 and TRBJ1-5, the full variable domain reads GAGVSQSPSNKVTEKGKDVELRCDPISGHTALYWYRQSLGQGLEFLIYFQGNSAPDKSGLPSDRFSAERTGGSVSTLTIQRTQQEDSAVYLCASSLVWGQNQPQHFGDGTRLSIL.

The chain combines TRBV7-2 with TRBJ2-2; D is possibly TRBD1 (6 bases). The CDR3 sequence is 17 residues long. CDR1 and CDR2 from the germline V gene are SGHTA and FQGNSA. V shed 6 bases and J shed 1 base, with 18 bases lying between them. CDR3 region: CASSPGVLWLNTGELFF. Written as DNA, the CDR3 is TGTGCCAGCAGTCCAGGGGTCTTATGGTTGAACACCGGGGAGCTGTTTTTT.

This sequence joins TRBV19 and TRBJ2-3, with 9 bases matching TRBD1. CDR1 and CDR2 from the germline V gene are LNHDA and SQIVND (reference sequence). The CDR3 is 16 residues long. J was trimmed by 6 bases and V by 1 base; bases with no gene match: 8. The CDR3 spells CASSIGGTGLGDTQYF. Written as DNA, the CDR3 is TGTGCCAGTAGTATAGGAGGGACAGGGCTGGGGGATACGCAGTATTTT.

This clone was counted once. The V call is TRBV7-9, the J call TRBJ1-4; D gene ambiguous. V was cut by 1 base and J by 7 bases, with 10 bases left in between. This CDR3 spans 14 amino acids. Germline assignment: CDR1 SEHNR and CDR2 FQNEAQ (reference sequence). CDR3 nucleotides: TGTGCCAGCAGCTTAGTTGGGTGGGGTGAAAAACTGTTTTTT. Translation: CASSLVGWGEKLFF.

The chain employs TRBV29-1 and TRBJ2-1; D gene ambiguous. CDR1 is SQVTM, CDR2 ANQGSEA, per germline. The CDR3 has 12 amino acids. Trimming stripped 7 bases from V and 0 bases from J, with 7 bases between. CDR3 residues: CSGKSSYNEQFF. DNA for the CDR3: TGCAGCGGGAAGAGCTCCTACAATGAGCAGTTCTTC.

V gene TRBV27 combines with J gene TRBJ2-1; D not certain. The CDR3 runs 14 residues. Germline V gene data show CDR1 as MNHEY and CDR2 as SMNVEV (reference sequence). V was clipped by 6 bases and J by 5 bases, with 14 bases between them. CDR3 sequence: CASSDLPVDNEQFF. The CDR3 DNA reads as TGTGCCAGCAGCGACCTCCCGGTAGACAATGAGCAGTTCTTC.

The rearrangement joins TRBV3-1 (or the pseudogene TRBV3-2) to TRBJ1-3; weak D call: TRBD1 (6 bases). V lost 0 bases and J 2 bases, leaving 11 bases between the germline ends. This CDR3 has 16 amino acids. CDR1 and CDR2 from the germline V gene are LGHDT and YNNKEL (reference sequence). CDR3 coding DNA: TGTGCCAGCAGCCAAGATCCCGGGACAACTGGAAACACCATATATTTT. It translates to CASSQDPGTTGNTIYF.

The chain recombines TRBV16 with TRBJ2-2; D unresolved. CDR3 length: 13 amino acids. Germline CDR1 KGHSY, CDR2 FQNENV. The V and J ends lost 4 bases and 6 bases respectively, with 9 bases between them. DNA of the CDR3: TGTGCCAGCAGCCGATCTGGGCCCGGGGAGCTGTTTTTT. Protein: CASSRSGPGELFF.

V gene TRBV19 combines with J gene TRBJ2-2; D is undetermined. CDR1 is LNHDA, CDR2 SQIVND, per germline (reference sequence). The CDR3 length is 14 residues. V gave up 5 bases and J gave up 7 bases, with 14 bases separating them. CDR3 sequence: CASSPHRRGGELFF. CDR3 nucleotides: TGTGCCAGTAGTCCCCATAGGAGAGGCGGGGAGCTGTTTTTT.

The chain uses TRBV5-4 and TRBJ1-2; no reliable D call. CDR1 is SGHNT and CDR2 is YYREEE in the germline V gene (reference sequence). The CDR3 loop spans 15 amino acids. Trimming took 4 bases from V and 2 from J, leaving 15 bases between them. The DNA for the CDR3 is TGTGCCAGCAGCCCCTACCCGACGGGAAACTATGGCTACACCTTC. Protein: CASSPYPTGNYGYTF.

This clone was detected only once. The chain joins TRBV6-5 to TRBJ1-4; D perhaps matches TRBD1 (5 bases). V lost 7 bases and J 7 bases, leaving 16 bases between the germline ends. The CDR3 sequence is 14 residues long. CDR1 is MNHEY and CDR2 is SVGAGI in the germline V gene. CDR3 nucleotides: TGTGCCAGCATCCTCCGGGACGTGTCTGAAAAACTGTTTTTT. Amino acid sequence: CASILRDVSEKLFF.

The V and J genes are TRBV27 and TRBJ2-3; either TRBD1 or TRBD2 may fit D (7 bases each). The V gene lost 1 base and the J gene lost 5 bases, with 13 bases spanning the gap. CDR3 length: 15 residues. The germline V gene has CDR1 MNHEY and CDR2 SMNVEV (reference sequence). DNA for the CDR3: TGTGCCAGCAGTTTATTGCAGGGGGGGGAAGATACGCAGTATTTT. It encodes CASSLLQGGEDTQYF.

In this sample, this clone turned up once. The identical CDR3 is also encoded by other nucleotide sequences in the sample. The chain has TRBV6-5 and TRBJ2-1, with 11 bases identical to TRBD1. The CDR3 runs 15 residues. After removal of 6 bases from V and 1 base from J, the junction contained 2 bases not matched to a gene. Germline values: CDR1 MNHEY, CDR2 SVGAGI. As DNA, the CDR3 is TGTGCCAGCAGCCGGGACAGGGGGTCCTACAATGAGCAGTTCTTC. Translated: CASSRDRGSYNEQFF.

The J gene is TRBJ1-1, the V gene TRBV6-2 or TRBV6-3; no clear D gene. Trimming shortened V by 5 bases and J by 1 base, and 11 bases separated the two germline ends. The CDR3 extends over 14 amino acids. From germline, CDR1 is MNHEY and CDR2 SVGEGT. Here the CDR3 DNA reads TGTGCCAGCAGTGATATGAGGAGGAACACTGAAGCTTTCTTT. Translation: CASSDMRRNTEAFF.

The V call is TRBV6-1, the J call TRBJ1-1; D is unclear. Trimming pared 2 bases from V and 5 bases from J, leaving 9 bases between. Germline V gene data show CDR1 as MNHNS and CDR2 as SASEGT. The CDR3 runs 13 residues. In nucleotides, the CDR3 is TGTGCCAGCAGTGAACTAGGCGTAACTGAAGCTTTCTTT. Protein: CASSELGVTEAFF.

The chain recombines TRBV19 with TRBJ2-6; the D gene is possibly TRBD2 (5 bases). Trimming removed 1 base from V and 1 base from J, with 11 bases in between. Per germline, CDR1 LNHDA and CDR2 SQIVND (reference sequence). The CDR3 loop spans 17 amino acids. The CDR3 here is CASSIVGVRSGANVLTF. CDR3 DNA sequence: TGTGCCAGTAGTATAGTCGGGGTCCGGTCTGGGGCCAACGTCCTGACTTTC.

The chain couples TRBV7-2 to TRBJ2-1, with TRBD2 identical over 15 bases. V lost 5 bases, J lost 3 bases, and 8 bases stayed unmatched. This CDR3 is built from 18 residues. In germline, CDR1 is SGHTA, CDR2 FQGNSA. The CDR3 DNA reads TGTGCCAGCAGCCCCACCGGGACTAGCGGGAGGTTCTACAATGAGCAGTTCTTC. This translates into CASSPTGTSGRFYNEQFF.

As DNA, the CDR3 is TGTGCCAGCAGCCCCATCCGACAGGGAACCTCGAACACTGAAGCTTTCTTT. Translated, it gives CASSPIRQGTSNTEAFF. The genes are TRBV7-9 and TRBJ1-1; 7 nucleotides line up with TRBD1. Germline V gives CDR1 SEHNR, CDR2 FQNEAQ (reference sequence). This CDR3 spans 17 amino acids. Unmatched junction bases numbered 13, after V lost 5 bases and J lost 1 base.

The chain couples TRBV7-8 to TRBJ1-3; possible D gene TRBD1, 5 bases. This CDR3 region has 15 residues. The V and J ends lost 5 bases and 0 bases respectively, with 11 bases between them. Germline V CDR1 and CDR2: SGHVS, FQNEAQ. The CDR3 DNA is TGTGCCAGCAGCCCCCGCAGGGTCTCTGGAAACACCATATATTTT. As protein: CASSPRRVSGNTIYF.

V usage is TRBV28 and J usage is TRBJ2-1, with 9 bases matching TRBD1. The CDR3 has 15 residues. Germline-derived CDR1 and CDR2 are MDHEN and SYDVKM. The junction had 7 bases not matched to a gene; V was cut back by 5 bases and J by 5 bases. The CDR3 DNA reads TGTGCCAGCAGTCATCGACAGGGGGTAAACAATGAGCAGTTCTTC. Encoded protein: CASSHRQGVNNEQFF. The full variable domain, completed using reference TRBV28 and TRBJ2-1, is DVKVTQSSRYLVKRTGEKVFLECVQDMDHENMFWYRQDPGLGLRLIYFSYDVKMKEKGDIPEGYSVSREKKERFSLILESASTNQTSMYLCASSHRQGVNNEQFFGPGTRLTVL.

The rearrangement joins TRBV9 to TRBJ2-3; no reliable D call. This CDR3 comprises 14 residues. V gave up 6 bases and J gave up 5 bases, with 16 bases separating them. Germline V gives CDR1 SGDLS, CDR2 YYNGEE. CDR3 amino acids: CASTFGFPRDTQYF. The CDR3 DNA is TGTGCCAGCACCTTCGGGTTTCCTAGAGATACGCAGTATTTT. Based on the CDR3 plus reference TRBV9 and TRBJ2-3, the full variable domain is DSGVTQTPKHLITATGQRVTLRCSPRSGDLSVYWYQQSLDQGLQFLIQYYNGEERAKGNILERFSAQQFPDLHSELNLSSLELGDSALYFCASTFGFPRDTQYFGPGTRLTVL.

The rearrangement uses TRBV7-2 and TRBJ2-1; D could derive from TRBD1 or TRBD2 (5 bases each). V lost 5 bases and J lost 10, with 18 bases in between. CDR3 size: 14 residues. Germline V lookup: CDR1 SGHTA, CDR2 FQGNSA. CDR3 region: CASSPGTAWGEQFF. The CDR3 DNA reads TGTGCCAGCAGCCCTGGGACGGCCTGGGGGGAGCAGTTCTTC.

The V gene is TRBV7-3, the J gene TRBJ2-1; no firm D call. CDR3 length: 16 residues. V gave up 6 bases and J gave up 0 bases, with 15 bases separating them. From germline, CDR1 is SGHTA and CDR2 FQGTGA. In nucleotides, the CDR3 is TGTGCCAGCAGGCGCCTCCCGGCGGACTCCTACAATGAGCAGTTCTTC. This encodes CASRRLPADSYNEQFF.